Listed below are T cell receptor beta chains from one sample, sequenced in a study of T cell responses to AZD1222 COVID-19 vaccine. Clones were sequenced by immunoSEQ multiplex PCR, and TCRdb holds only the in-frame ones, with some missing. The table shows 180,000 or so clones, with about 93% occurring only once. Sequences were derived from peripheral blood, sampled on day 0 of AZD1222 vaccination. All receptors come from an adult in good health. Both conserved end residues are trimmed from each CDR3. Clone size, where shown, is once, few, many, or a class for clones that have expanded.

>TRBV27|once|TRBJ1-1
ASSFGTGGREAF
>TRBV5-6|-|TRBJ2-1
ASSLVDNEQF
>TRBV19|-|TRBJ1-3
ASKRRGDSGNTIY
>TRBV2|-|TRBJ2-7
ASSESGGGPSEQY
>TRBV10-3|-|TRBJ1-1
AISDGETEAF
>TRBV6-5|few|TRBJ1-4
ASSYRHLNEKLF
>TRBV7-9|-|TRBJ2-7
ASSRNYEQY
>TRBV11-2|-|TRBJ1-5
ASSLEGTGSAQH
>TRBV6-5|-|TRBJ1-1
ASSYSGRTNTEAF
>TRBV19|-|TRBJ1-5
ASSIGPEPVGQPQH
>TRBV15|-|TRBJ1-4
ATSRAVATATNEKLF
>TRBV7-9|-|TRBJ1-1
ASSQPGAEAF
>TRBV28|-|TRBJ2-2
ASSIRTSGYDAGELF
>TRBV6-5|few|TRBJ2-2
ASSFGQNDAGELF
>TRBV9|-|TRBJ1-2
ASSKGQGTNYGYT
>TRBV23-1|-|TRBJ2-2
ASPPEGAYTGELF
>TRBV27|-|TRBJ2-3
ASSFPGDTQY
>TRBV5-5|-|TRBJ1-1
ASSSQGTGTEAF
>TRBV3-1/TRBV3-2|-|TRBJ2-2
ASSRTDTNTGELF
>TRBV11-2|-|TRBJ1-1
ASSPQARAQRTEAF
>TRBV30|-|TRBJ1-1
AWSRQKNTEAF
>TRBV13|-|TRBJ1-5
ASSLRGPSLYQPQH
>TRBV24-1|-|TRBJ2-2
ATRDRDTGELF
>TRBV28|-|TRBJ2-1
ASSLPSTGYEQF
>TRBV28|-|TRBJ1-2
ASSLGGSGGLGGYT
>TRBV19|-|TRBJ1-1
ASSKPDGQLNTEAF
>TRBV30|-|TRBJ1-6
AWSVPSPNSPLH
>TRBV27|-|TRBJ1-2
ASSFNFPRSGYT
>TRBV5-1|-|TRBJ1-4
ASSTQGAIGEKLF
>TRBV4-1|once|TRBJ2-3
ASSHVGTSERYTQY
>TRBV4-1|-|TRBJ1-4
ASSQGWSRPNEKLF
>TRBV5-1|-|TRBJ2-3
ASNLAGVSDTQY
>TRBV19|many|TRBJ1-4
ASSIGGGATNEKLF
>TRBV10-2|-|TRBJ1-4
ATLRATNEKLF
>TRBV28|-|TRBJ1-5
ASNKGGTGRQPQH
>TRBV7-2|-|TRBJ1-5
ASSLKAAGPQH
>TRBV5-1|-|TRBJ1-4
ASSLGDRYEKLF
>TRBV4-1|-|TRBJ2-7
ASSQHAPSEQY
>TRBV10-2|few|TRBJ1-3
ASSGGTPLSINTIY
>TRBV9|-|TRBJ1-2
ASSVALLVGVQKNT
>TRBV10-3|-|TRBJ2-7
AISEVGWLEQY
>TRBV19|-|TRBJ1-2
ASSIQDLGYGYT
>TRBV28|-|TRBJ2-7
ASTPGVYEQY
>TRBV2|few|TRBJ1-1
ASLRGLNTEAF
>TRBV18|-|TRBJ1-1
ASSPKQGAAF
>TRBV5-1|-|TRBJ1-2
ASSLAGRNYGYT
>TRBV30|-|TRBJ1-1
AWSGFGRFSEAF
>TRBV6-1|-|TRBJ1-2
ASSDGQYYGYT
>TRBV6-5|-|TRBJ1-6
ASRVHPENSPLH
>TRBV2|once|TRBJ2-7
ASSAGGAGGTYEQY
>TRBV15|once|TRBJ1-1
ATSQGRTGRPF
>TRBV18|-|TRBJ2-1
ASSPPLGAGNEQF
>TRBV19|-|TRBJ2-5
ASSKNSGRETQY
>TRBV5-1|-|TRBJ2-3
ASSLARITDTQY
>TRBV6-1|-|TRBJ1-1
ASSEARGSTEAF
>TRBV24-1|-|TRBJ2-1
ATSDPSQGSNEQF
>TRBV7-6|-|TRBJ2-7
ASSPQGADAYEQY
>TRBV15|-|TRBJ2-3
ATSRDISGNTDTQY
>TRBV7-9|-|TRBJ2-1
ASSPEGREQF